Listed below are T cell receptor beta chains from one sample, sequenced in a study of OX40 agonist ivuxolimab in advanced cancers. TCRdb keeps only in-frame clones here, not all; method: immunoSEQ multiplex PCR. The data show over 85,000 clones, less than 90% seen once. The starting material was CD4+ or CD8+ T cells sorted from blood, obtained in a trial of the OX40 agonist ivuxolimab. The receptors were sampled from an adult with an advanced solid tumor such as melanoma, head and neck, liver or kidney cancer. The CDR3 runs from the conserved cysteine through the conserved F or W. The order of the fields is J gene, D gene, clone size, CDR3 length, V gene, CDR3 protein, CDR3 DNA. A D gene is named only where the DNA matches it firmly. Not all rows give a size; the values are once, few, many and, for expanded clones, a class.

j_call: TRBJ1-5
d_call: -
clone_size: once
cdr3_length: 17
v_call: TRBV4-2
cdr3_aa: CASSQSFGTGSNQPQHF
cdr3_nt: TGTGCCAGCAGCCAATCATTCGGGACTGGGAGCAATCAGCCCCAGCATTTT

j_call: TRBJ1-1
d_call: -
clone_size: -
cdr3_length: 14
v_call: TRBV29-1
cdr3_aa: CSVASRTWGTEAFF
cdr3_nt: TGCAGCGTTGCGTCTAGGACCTGGGGCACTGAAGCTTTCTTT

j_call: TRBJ1-3
d_call: -
clone_size: -
cdr3_length: 16
v_call: TRBV15
cdr3_aa: CATSDYQGVSGNTIYF
cdr3_nt: TGTGCCACCAGCGATTATCAGGGCGTCTCTGGAAACACCATATATTTT

j_call: TRBJ1-1
d_call: TRBD1
clone_size: -
cdr3_length: 18
v_call: TRBV7-3
cdr3_aa: CASSLNWTGVRVNTEAFF
cdr3_nt: TGTGCCAGCAGCTTAAACTGGACAGGGGTAAGGGTAAACACTGAAGCTTTCTTT

j_call: TRBJ1-2
d_call: TRBD1
clone_size: few
cdr3_length: 14
v_call: TRBV7-2
cdr3_aa: CASTVGTERYGYTF
cdr3_nt: TGTGCCAGCACCGTGGGGACAGAACGTTATGGCTACACCTTC

j_call: TRBJ1-6
d_call: -
clone_size: once
cdr3_length: 15
v_call: TRBV5-1
cdr3_aa: CASSWATGDNSPLHF
cdr3_nt: TGCGCCAGCAGCTGGGCGACAGGAGATAATTCACCCCTCCACTTT

j_call: TRBJ2-3
d_call: -
clone_size: -
cdr3_length: 16
v_call: TRBV18
cdr3_aa: CASSPGRGAPTDTQYF
cdr3_nt: TGTGCCAGCTCACCAGGCAGGGGGGCACCCACAGATACGCAGTATTTT

j_call: TRBJ2-3
d_call: TRBD1
clone_size: -
cdr3_length: 12
v_call: TRBV30
cdr3_aa: CAWGQGEDTQYF
cdr3_nt: TGTGCCTGGGGACAGGGGGAAGATACGCAGTATTTT

j_call: TRBJ1-2
d_call: -
clone_size: -
cdr3_length: 15
v_call: TRBV5-5
cdr3_aa: CASSLAQGPFYGYTF
cdr3_nt: TGTGCCAGCAGCTTGGCACAGGGTCCCTTCTATGGCTACACCTTC

j_call: TRBJ1-2
d_call: -
clone_size: -
cdr3_length: 14
v_call: TRBV4-3
cdr3_aa: CASSQDRRKQGYTF
cdr3_nt: TGCGCCAGCAGCCAAGATCGCAGGAAGCAGGGCTACACCTTC

j_call: TRBJ2-7
d_call: -
clone_size: -
cdr3_length: 13
v_call: TRBV28
cdr3_aa: CASSIRTALEQYF
cdr3_nt: TGTGCCAGCAGTATAAGGACAGCCCTCGAGCAGTACTTC

j_call: TRBJ2-2
d_call: -
clone_size: -
cdr3_length: 13
v_call: TRBV11-2
cdr3_aa: CASSLRAAGELFF
cdr3_nt: TGTGCCAGCAGCTTAAGGGCGGCCGGGGAGCTGTTTTTT

j_call: TRBJ2-1
d_call: -
clone_size: few
cdr3_length: 15
v_call: TRBV28
cdr3_aa: CASSLPLRVINEQFF
cdr3_nt: TGTGCCAGCAGTTTGCCCCTCCGGGTGATCAATGAGCAGTTCTTC

j_call: TRBJ1-2
d_call: -
clone_size: -
cdr3_length: 13
v_call: TRBV7-2
cdr3_aa: CASSQQGSGGYTF
cdr3_nt: TGTGCCAGCAGCCAGCAAGGGTCCGGTGGCTACACCTTC

j_call: TRBJ1-4
d_call: -
clone_size: -
cdr3_length: 11
v_call: TRBV6-6
cdr3_aa: CASSYSEKLFF
cdr3_nt: TGTGCCAGCAGTTACTCGGAAAAACTGTTTTTT

j_call: TRBJ1-1
d_call: -
clone_size: -
cdr3_length: 15
v_call: TRBV28
cdr3_aa: CASRRTDTFNTEAFF
cdr3_nt: TGTGCCAGCAGACGGACAGACACTTTCAACACTGAAGCTTTCTTT

j_call: TRBJ1-5
d_call: -
clone_size: few
cdr3_length: 16
v_call: TRBV7-9
cdr3_aa: CASSPGLGNSNQPQHF
cdr3_nt: TGTGCCAGCAGCCCCGGGCTGGGGAATAGCAATCAGCCCCAGCATTTT

j_call: TRBJ1-2
d_call: -
clone_size: -
cdr3_length: 12
v_call: TRBV29-1
cdr3_aa: CSVGVSARGYTF
cdr3_nt: TGCAGCGTTGGGGTTTCAGCCAGAGGCTACACCTTC

j_call: TRBJ2-7
d_call: TRBD2
clone_size: -
cdr3_length: 15
v_call: TRBV4-3
cdr3_aa: CASSLRAGTSYEQYF
cdr3_nt: TGCGCCAGCAGTCTACGAGCGGGGACCTCCTACGAGCAGTACTTC

j_call: TRBJ1-5
d_call: TRBD1
clone_size: -
cdr3_length: 18
v_call: TRBV28
cdr3_aa: CASRTTGAIFYSNQPQHF
cdr3_nt: TGTGCCAGCAGAACGACAGGGGCCATTTTCTATAGCAATCAGCCCCAGCATTTT

j_call: TRBJ1-1
d_call: -
clone_size: -
cdr3_length: 15
v_call: TRBV4-3
cdr3_aa: CASSQGGSTNTEAFF
cdr3_nt: TGCGCCAGCAGCCAAGGGGGGTCGACGAACACTGAAGCTTTCTTT

j_call: TRBJ2-1
d_call: -
clone_size: -
cdr3_length: 12
v_call: TRBV6-1
cdr3_aa: CASSPRNNEQFF
cdr3_nt: TGTGCCAGCAGCCCCCGGAACAATGAGCAGTTCTTC

j_call: TRBJ1-1
d_call: -
clone_size: -
cdr3_length: 14
v_call: TRBV6-1
cdr3_aa: CASREGLENTEAFF
cdr3_nt: TGTGCCAGCAGAGAGGGCCTAGAAAACACTGAAGCTTTCTTT

j_call: TRBJ2-6
d_call: -
clone_size: -
cdr3_length: 14
v_call: TRBV6-1
cdr3_aa: CASSPGSGANVLTF
cdr3_nt: TGTGCCAGCAGCCCCGGGTCTGGGGCCAACGTCCTGACTTTC

j_call: TRBJ2-3
d_call: TRBD2
clone_size: -
cdr3_length: 16
v_call: TRBV7-2
cdr3_aa: CASNKRGGHIPDTQYF
cdr3_nt: TGTGCCAGCAACAAACGGGGAGGGCACATCCCAGATACGCAGTATTTT